This T cell receptor beta chain came from a study of blood T cells in healthy people across ages. Alongside a J-beta primer mix, a sample-barcoded 5' primer served in a second PCR lasting 7 to 11 cycles. Carrying 12 random nucleotides, a template-switch adaptor labeled each individual cDNA molecule. TCRdb used MiXCR to reprocess the 5' RACE reads, holding one entry per CDR3 protein. The sample carries about 400,000 distinct CDR3 sequences, about 55% recorded once. V lost 5 bases and J 1 base, leaving 7 bases between the germline ends. The CDR3 totals 13 residues. CDR1 is SGHTA, CDR2 FQGTGA, per germline. Isolation per sample recovered at least 7 million PBMCs. The amount of total RNA extracted per sample was at least 5.5 micrograms.

Source material: blood. The chain recombines TRBV7-3 with TRBJ2-3; D is perhaps TRBD2 (5 bases). This clonotype originated in a man aged 60 to 69 in good health. The CDR3 nucleotides are TGTGCCAGCAGCGCGCGGGGCACAGATACGCAGTATTTT. This codes for CASSARGTDTQYF. Using reference TRBV7-3 and TRBJ2-3 for the parts outside the CDR3, the full variable domain is GAGVSQTPSNKVTEKGKYVELRCDPISGHTALYWYRQSLGQGPEFLIYFQGTGAADDSGLPNDRFFAVRPEGSVSTLKIQRTERGDSAVYLCASSARGTDTQYFGPGTRLTVL.